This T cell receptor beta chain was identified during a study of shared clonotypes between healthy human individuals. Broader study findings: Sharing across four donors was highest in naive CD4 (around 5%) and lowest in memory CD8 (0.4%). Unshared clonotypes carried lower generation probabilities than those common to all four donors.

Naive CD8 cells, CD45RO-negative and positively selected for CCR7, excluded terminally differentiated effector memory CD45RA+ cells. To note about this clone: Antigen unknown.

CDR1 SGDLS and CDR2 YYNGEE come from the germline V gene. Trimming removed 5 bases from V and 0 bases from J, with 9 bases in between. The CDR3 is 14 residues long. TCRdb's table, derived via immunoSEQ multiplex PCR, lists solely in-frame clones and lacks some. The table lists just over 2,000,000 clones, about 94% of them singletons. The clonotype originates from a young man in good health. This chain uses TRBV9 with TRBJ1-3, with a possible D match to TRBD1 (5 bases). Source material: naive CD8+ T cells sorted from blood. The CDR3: CASRGPSSGNTIYF. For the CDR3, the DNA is TGTGCCAGCAGGGGACCCAGCTCTGGAAACACCATATATTTT.